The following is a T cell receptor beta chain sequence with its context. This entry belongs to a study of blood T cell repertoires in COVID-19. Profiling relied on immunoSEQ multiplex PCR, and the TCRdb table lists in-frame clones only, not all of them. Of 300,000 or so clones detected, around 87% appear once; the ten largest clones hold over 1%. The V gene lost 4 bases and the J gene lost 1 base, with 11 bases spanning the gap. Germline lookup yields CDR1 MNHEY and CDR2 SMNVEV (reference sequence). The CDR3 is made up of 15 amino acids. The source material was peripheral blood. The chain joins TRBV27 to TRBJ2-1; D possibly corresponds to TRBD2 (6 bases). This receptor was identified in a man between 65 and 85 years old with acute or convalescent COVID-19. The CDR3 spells CASSSGDSSYNEQFF. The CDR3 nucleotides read TGTGCCAGCAGTTCTGGGGACTCATCCTACAATGAGCAGTTCTTC.